These T cell receptor beta chains were read from a single sample in a study of blood T cell repertoires in COVID-19. The data were produced by immunoSEQ multiplex PCR, yet TCRdb's version contains in-frame clones alone and is incomplete. Of 80,000 to 95,000 clones in the sample, under 80% were seen once. The sample comprised peripheral blood. The receptor set was obtained from a woman older than 75 with active or convalescent COVID-19. The CDR3 runs from the conserved cysteine through the conserved F or W. Fields, in order: clone size, J gene, V gene, D gene, CDR3 protein, CDR3 DNA. The D gene is left open where the match is weak. Clone sizes are given selectively: once, few, many, or a class where the clone is expanded.

size: NA; J: TRBJ1-2; V: TRBV2; D: TRBD1; CDR3: CASSEGTGGILYGYTF; DNA: TGTGCCAGCAGTGAAGGGACAGGTGGGATACTTTATGGCTACACCTTC
size: NA; J: TRBJ2-7; V: TRBV9; D: TRBD1; CDR3: CASSPRQGARSDEQYF; DNA: TGTGCCAGCAGCCCTAGACAGGGGGCTAGAAGTGACGAGCAGTACTTC
size: NA; J: TRBJ1-2; V: TRBV18; D: NA; CDR3: CASSPGHDLHYGYTF; DNA: TGTGCCAGCTCCCCCGGTCACGATTTACACTATGGCTACACCTTC
size: NA; J: TRBJ1-5; V: TRBV2; D: NA; CDR3: CASNPGGFLQPQHF; DNA: TGTGCCAGCAATCCGGGGGGCTTTCTTCAGCCCCAGCATTTT
size: NA; J: TRBJ1-5; V: TRBV15; D: NA; CDR3: CATSRTAEFSNQPQHF; DNA: TGTGCCACCAGCAGGACAGCAGAATTTAGCAATCAGCCCCAGCATTTT
size: NA; J: TRBJ2-1; V: TRBV9; D: NA; CDR3: CASTRTESSYNEQFF; DNA: TGTGCCAGCACCCGGACAGAGTCCTCCTACAATGAGCAGTTCTTC
size: NA; J: TRBJ2-1; V: TRBV11-3; D: NA; CDR3: CASSLEAVGYNEQFF; DNA: TGTGCCAGCAGCTTAGAAGCGGTAGGATACAATGAGCAGTTCTTC
size: NA; J: TRBJ1-1; V: TRBV5-6; D: NA; CDR3: CASSLEPGSLTEAFF; DNA: TGTGCCAGCAGCTTGGAACCGGGGTCGCTTACTGAAGCTTTCTTT
size: NA; J: TRBJ2-5; V: TRBV4-1; D: NA; CDR3: CASSLTPGFETQYF; DNA: TGCGCCAGCAGCCTTACCCCAGGGTTCGAGACCCAGTACTTC
size: NA; J: TRBJ2-1; V: TRBV6-5; D: TRBD1; CDR3: CASTQGVGNNEQFF; DNA: TGTGCCAGCACACAGGGGGTAGGGAACAATGAGCAGTTCTTC
size: NA; J: TRBJ2-1; V: TRBV28; D: TRBD2; CDR3: CASRDSGGAPYEQFF; DNA: TGTGCCAGCAGAGACAGCGGGGGGGCGCCCTATGAGCAGTTCTTC
size: once; J: TRBJ2-5; V: TRBV5-1; D: NA; CDR3: CASSLAQNQETQYF; DNA: TGCGCCAGCAGCTTGGCACAGAACCAAGAGACCCAGTACTTC
size: NA; J: TRBJ1-1; V: TRBV6-1; D: NA; CDR3: CASSEEGHREAFF; DNA: TGTGCCAGCAGTGAAGAGGGGCATCGAGAAGCTTTCTTT
size: NA; J: TRBJ1-4; V: TRBV19; D: NA; CDR3: CASTRGKATNEKLFF; DNA: TGTGCCAGTACCCGCGGAAAAGCAACTAATGAAAAACTGTTTTTT
size: NA; J: TRBJ1-1; V: TRBV19; D: NA; CDR3: CASSLTWNTEAFF; DNA: TGTGCCAGTAGTTTAACATGGAACACTGAAGCTTTCTTT
size: NA; J: TRBJ2-2; V: TRBV29-1; D: TRBD2; CDR3: CSVERRTSGGARELFF; DNA: TGCAGCGTTGAACGTCGGACTAGCGGGGGGGCACGGGAGCTGTTTTTT
size: NA; J: TRBJ1-2; V: TRBV7-9; D: NA; CDR3: CASSRGDTSSDGYTF; DNA: TGTGCCAGCTCCCGGGGGGACACATCATCGGATGGCTACACCTTC
size: NA; J: TRBJ1-5; V: TRBV5-1; D: TRBD1; CDR3: CASSPTGTGFQPQHF; DNA: TGCGCCAGCAGCCCGACCGGGACAGGATTTCAGCCCCAGCATTTT
size: NA; J: TRBJ2-4; V: TRBV30; D: TRBD2; CDR3: CAWSGIGTSGGSNIQYF; DNA: TGTGCCTGGAGTGGTATAGGGACTAGCGGGGGTTCGAACATTCAGTACTTC
size: NA; J: TRBJ2-1; V: TRBV7-8; D: TRBD2; CDR3: CASSSRTSGASSYNEQFF; DNA: TGTGCCAGCAGCTCGCGGACTAGCGGGGCCAGCTCCTACAATGAGCAGTTCTTC
size: once; J: TRBJ1-4; V: TRBV15; D: TRBD1; CDR3: CATGRPGQGATNEKLFF; DNA: TGTGCCACCGGCAGACCGGGACAGGGAGCAACTAATGAAAAACTGTTTTTT
size: NA; J: TRBJ2-7; V: TRBV5-5; D: TRBD1; CDR3: CASSRTGLAYEQYF; DNA: TGTGCCAGCAGCCGGACAGGGTTAGCCTACGAGCAGTACTTC
size: NA; J: TRBJ2-1; V: TRBV19; D: TRBD2; CDR3: CASSISWGGGLHEQFF; DNA: TGTGCCAGTAGTATCTCATGGGGCGGGGGATTGCATGAGCAGTTCTTC
size: NA; J: TRBJ1-6; V: TRBV7-2; D: NA; CDR3: CASSLDLSGLGSPLHF; DNA: TGTGCCAGCAGCTTAGATCTATCCGGGTTGGGTTCACCCCTCCACTTT
size: NA; J: TRBJ1-2; V: TRBV5-1; D: TRBD1; CDR3: CASSLAGDRPPGYTF; DNA: TGCGCCAGCAGCTTGGCCGGGGACAGACCCCCGGGCTACACCTTC
size: NA; J: TRBJ1-1; V: TRBV11-2; D: TRBD1; CDR3: CASSSDRGTEAFF; DNA: TGTGCCAGCAGCTCCGACAGGGGCACTGAAGCTTTCTTT
size: NA; J: TRBJ2-1; V: TRBV28; D: TRBD2; CDR3: CASTLGISSGINEQFF; DNA: TGTGCCAGCACCCTTGGGATTTCTAGCGGGATCAATGAGCAGTTCTTC
size: NA; J: TRBJ1-6; V: TRBV27; D: NA; CDR3: CASSPRTSTPLHF; DNA: TGTGCCAGCAGTCCTAGGACTTCAACACCCCTCCACTTT
size: NA; J: TRBJ2-1; V: TRBV6-2/TRBV6-3; D: TRBD2; CDR3: CASSKRLAGATGSYNEQFF; DNA: TGTGCCAGCAGTAAGCGACTAGCGGGGGCCACTGGGAGCTACAATGAGCAGTTCTTC
size: NA; J: TRBJ2-7; V: TRBV13; D: TRBD2; CDR3: CASSNGAGGGAPYEQYF; DNA: TGTGCCAGCAGCAATGGAGCGGGCGGGGGGGCCCCCTACGAGCAGTACTTC
size: many; J: TRBJ2-3; V: TRBV6-4; D: NA; CDR3: CASSRNEGDTQYF; DNA: TGTGCCAGCAGTAGGAACGAGGGAGATACGCAGTATTTT
size: NA; J: TRBJ2-2; V: TRBV6-5; D: NA; CDR3: CASSPTASNTGELFF; DNA: TGTGCCAGCAGCCCGACTGCTTCGAACACCGGGGAGCTGTTTTTT
size: once; J: TRBJ2-3; V: TRBV11-2; D: NA; CDR3: CASSYGAGGVDTQYF; DNA: TGTGCCAGCAGCTACGGGGCCGGGGGAGTGGATACGCAGTATTTT
size: NA; J: TRBJ2-7; V: TRBV6-6; D: TRBD2; CDR3: CASRLSGATYEQYF; DNA: TGTGCCAGCAGACTAAGCGGGGCCACCTACGAGCAGTACTTC